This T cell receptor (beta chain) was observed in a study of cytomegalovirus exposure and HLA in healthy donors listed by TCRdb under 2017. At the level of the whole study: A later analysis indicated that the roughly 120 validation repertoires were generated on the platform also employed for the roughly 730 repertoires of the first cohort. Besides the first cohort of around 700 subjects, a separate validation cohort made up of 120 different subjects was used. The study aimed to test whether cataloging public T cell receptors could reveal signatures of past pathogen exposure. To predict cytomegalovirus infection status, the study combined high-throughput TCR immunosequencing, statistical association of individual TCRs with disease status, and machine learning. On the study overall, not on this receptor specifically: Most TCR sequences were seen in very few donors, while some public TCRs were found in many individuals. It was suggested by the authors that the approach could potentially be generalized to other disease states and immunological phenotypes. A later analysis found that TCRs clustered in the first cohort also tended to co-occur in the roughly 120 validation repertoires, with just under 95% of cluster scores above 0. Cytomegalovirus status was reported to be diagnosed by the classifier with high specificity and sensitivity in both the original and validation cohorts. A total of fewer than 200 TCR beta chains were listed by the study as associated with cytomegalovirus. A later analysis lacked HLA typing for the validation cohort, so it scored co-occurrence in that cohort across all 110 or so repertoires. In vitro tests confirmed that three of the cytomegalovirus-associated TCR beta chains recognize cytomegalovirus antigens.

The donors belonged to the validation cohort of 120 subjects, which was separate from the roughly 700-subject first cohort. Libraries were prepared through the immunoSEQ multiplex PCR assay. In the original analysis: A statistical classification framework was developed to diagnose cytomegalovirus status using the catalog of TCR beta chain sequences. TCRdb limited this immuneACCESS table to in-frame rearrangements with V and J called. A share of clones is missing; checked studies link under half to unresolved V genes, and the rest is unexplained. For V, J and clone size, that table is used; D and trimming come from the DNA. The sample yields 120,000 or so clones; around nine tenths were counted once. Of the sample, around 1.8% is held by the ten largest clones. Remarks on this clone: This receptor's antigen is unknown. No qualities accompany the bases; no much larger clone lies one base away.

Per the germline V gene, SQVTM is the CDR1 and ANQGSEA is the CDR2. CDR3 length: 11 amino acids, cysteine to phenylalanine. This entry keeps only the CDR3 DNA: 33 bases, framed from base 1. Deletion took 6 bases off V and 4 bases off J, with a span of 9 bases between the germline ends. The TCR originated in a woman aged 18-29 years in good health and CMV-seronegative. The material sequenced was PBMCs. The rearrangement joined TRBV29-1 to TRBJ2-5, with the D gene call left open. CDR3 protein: CSVQPGETQYF. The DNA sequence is TGCAGCGTCCAACCCGGAGAGACCCAGTACTTC.